This T cell receptor beta chain is from a study of blood T cell repertoires in COVID-19. Across the study: Researchers got acute and convalescent COVID-19 samples from the United States, Italy and Spain.

With 3 bases clipped from V and 7 bases from J, the junction kept 10 bases outside the gene matches. Looked up from germline, CDR1 is SGHDT and CDR2 is YYEEEE. The CDR3 consists of 17 residues. TCRdb's table, derived via immunoSEQ multiplex PCR, lists solely in-frame clones and lacks some. The data hold about 200,000 clones, with 75% to 85% observed a single time. Recovered status applied to Cohort 3 donors who had two consecutive negative PCRs. It also applied to those with clearance or with symptom resolution. The chain recombines TRBV5-6 with TRBJ2-2, with 12 positions matching TRBD1. The clonotype originates from a man in his forties or fifties who had recovered from COVID-19. The sequenced sample consisted of PBMCs or T cells enriched from blood (not recorded which). CDR3 bases: TGTGCCAGCAGCTACGCAGGGACAGGGGGCTTTGGCGGGGAGCTGTTTTTT. It specifies CASSYAGTGGFGGELFF.